Each of the 22 T cell receptor beta chains below was sequenced from the same sample in a study of blood T cell repertoires in COVID-19. Only in-frame clones appear in the TCRdb table, and some are missing; sequencing was by immunoSEQ multiplex PCR. The top ten clones hold more than 30% of a sample with 35,000 to 40,000 clones, around 80% of them seen once. Sequenced material: peripheral blood. The source of these receptors is a man older than 75 with active or convalescent COVID-19.

The chain has TRBV18 and TRBJ2-1; D might be TRBD2 (6 bases). Trimming stripped 2 bases from V and 10 bases from J, with 12 bases between. This CDR3 region has 13 residues. Germline CDR1 is KGHSH and CDR2 is LQKENI. The CDR3 sequence is CASSPLARDEQFF. In DNA form, the CDR3 reads TGTGCCAGCTCACCATTAGCGCGGGACGAGCAGTTCTTC.

The rearrangement uses TRBV28 and TRBJ2-6; possibly TRBD1 for D (5 bases). The CDR3 sequence is 15 residues long. Looked up from germline, CDR1 is MDHEN and CDR2 is SYDVKM. The V gene lost 6 bases and the J gene lost 0 bases, with 9 bases spanning the gap. The DNA for the CDR3 is TGTGCCAGCAGGGACACGAACTCTGGGGCCAACGTCCTGACTTTC. The encoded protein is CASRDTNSGANVLTF.

This chain's CDR3 is CASSLGSSYNSPLHF. CDR3 DNA: TGTGCCAGCAGCTTAGGGAGCTCCTATAATTCACCCCTCCACTTT. The chain joins TRBV11-2 to TRBJ1-6; D gene unclear. Trimming removed 1 base from V and 0 bases from J, with 4 bases in between. Germline V lookup: CDR1 SGHAT, CDR2 FQNNGV. This CDR3 is 15 amino acids long.

This clone was seen a handful of times. The V and J genes are TRBV7-2 and TRBJ2-2; 11 positions agree with TRBD2. The germline gives CDR1 SGHTA, CDR2 FQGNSA. This CDR3 is 15 amino acids long. The ends lost 7 bases at V and 4 bases at J; junction bases unmatched: 5. CDR3 in amino acids: CASIRTSGPTGELFF. CDR3 DNA sequence: TGTGCCAGCATCAGGACTAGCGGGCCCACCGGGGAGCTGTTTTTT.

The gene calls are TRBV29-1 and TRBJ2-7; 9 nucleotides agree with TRBD1. Germline V lookup: CDR1 SQVTM, CDR2 ANQGSEA. The CDR3 extends over 12 amino acids. Trimming at V came to 6 bases and at J to 5 bases, leaving 5 bases not matched to a gene. The CDR3 DNA follows: TGCAGCGTGACAGGGGGTAGTGACGAGCAGTACTTC. Encoded protein: CSVTGGSDEQYF.

This sequence joins TRBV29-1 and TRBJ2-1, with 7 bases lining up with TRBD1. The trim removed 6 bases at V and 3 bases at J, leaving 2 bases unmatched. Germline V lookup: CDR1 SQVTM, CDR2 ANQGSEA. This CDR3 is built from 12 residues. As DNA, the CDR3 is TGCAGCGTCCGGGACAGCTACAATGAGCAGTTCTTC. This translates into CSVRDSYNEQFF.

The CDR3, as DNA: TGTGCCAGTAGGGGACAGGGTAACAACGAGCAGTACTTC. Its protein product is CASRGQGNNEQYF. V and J are TRBV19 and TRBJ2-7; 9 bases match TRBD1. The CDR3 is made up of 13 amino acids. V lost 6 bases and J lost 5; bases outside the gene matches: 5. Germline V gives CDR1 LNHDA, CDR2 SQIVND (reference sequence).

The gene calls are TRBV7-9 and TRBJ2-1; 15 nucleotides agree with TRBD2. The V gene's germline CDR1 is SEHNR and CDR2 FQNEAQ (reference sequence). CDR3 length equals 17 residues. V lost 6 bases, J lost 0 bases, and 3 bases stayed unmatched. CDR3 residues: CASRGTSGGSSYNEQFF. The CDR3, as DNA: TGTGCCAGCAGAGGGACTAGCGGGGGGAGCTCCTACAATGAGCAGTTCTTC.

This chain joins TRBV9 and TRBJ1-1; D uncertain. Trimming removed 3 bases at V and 4 bases at J, with 19 bases between. CDR1 and CDR2 (germline): SGDLS, YYNGEE. This CDR3 has 16 residues. CDR3 amino acids: CASSGYVGSSSTEAFF. DNA of the CDR3: TGTGCCAGCAGCGGGTATGTGGGGAGTTCGAGCACTGAAGCTTTCTTT.

The chain recombines TRBV4-1 with TRBJ2-7; D may be TRBD2 (6 bases). Between the trimmed V and J ends, which lost 0 bases and 3 bases, there was a span of 12 bases. Germline V gene sequence: CDR1 MGHRA, CDR2 YSYEKL. The CDR3 contains 15 residues. CDR3 loop: CASSQDRLGLYEQYF. In DNA, the CDR3 is TGCGCCAGCAGCCAAGATAGACTAGGCCTCTACGAGCAGTACTTC.

This chain uses TRBV4-1 with TRBJ2-3; D is uncertain. Per germline, CDR1 MGHRA and CDR2 YSYEKL. The CDR3 is made up of 15 amino acids. Deletions cut 1 base from V and 2 bases from J, with 10 bases between. This CDR3 reads CASSQVSRYTDTQYF. CDR3 nucleotide sequence: TGCGCCAGCAGCCAAGTCTCGCGGTACACAGATACGCAGTATTTT.

This clone was recorded once. The CDR3 DNA sequence: TGTGCCAGCAGCTCGAGGACAGGTGGTGATTCACCCCTCCACTTT. This sequence encodes CASSSRTGGDSPLHF. The chain combines TRBV5-4 with TRBJ1-6; 7 bases line up with TRBD1. The ends lost 3 bases at V and 8 bases at J; junction bases unmatched: 8. The CDR3 length is 15 residues. From germline, CDR1 is SGHNT and CDR2 YYREEE (reference sequence).

The rearrangement uses TRBV6-1 and TRBJ1-2; 9 bases map to TRBD1. The CDR3 is 17 amino acids. From germline, CDR1 is MNHNS and CDR2 SASEGT. Trimming cost V 0 bases and J 5 bases; bases outside gene matches: 10. CDR3 sequence (DNA): TGTGCCAGCAGTGAAGCCGACGGACAGGGGAGTCCGTATGGCTACACCTTC. Translated: CASSEADGQGSPYGYTF.

This clone has just a few counts. The J gene is TRBJ2-5, the V gene TRBV11-2; 7 nucleotides match TRBD2. The ends lost 1 base at V and 5 bases at J; junction bases unmatched: 7. The CDR3 has 15 residues. Germline lookup yields CDR1 SGHAT and CDR2 FQNNGV. CDR3 in amino acids: CASSLGGGLLETQYF. CDR3 nucleotide sequence: TGTGCCAGCAGCTTAGGCGGGGGACTTCTGGAGACCCAGTACTTC.

V and J are TRBV6-2 or TRBV6-3 and TRBJ1-2; D may be TRBD1 (5 bases). CDR3 length equals 18 residues. Germline V gene data show CDR1 as MNHEY and CDR2 as SVGEGT. V shed 0 bases and J shed 0 bases, with 17 bases lying between them. CDR3 bases: TGTGCCAGCAGTTACTCGAAAACCCACCCGGGGGCTAACTATGGCTACACCTTC. The encoded protein is CASSYSKTHPGANYGYTF.

V and J are TRBV7-6 and TRBJ2-3, with 7 bases aligning to TRBD2. The CDR3 consists of 18 residues. Germline V gene lookup returns CDR1 SGHVS and CDR2 FNYEAQ. V gave up 5 bases and J gave up 2 bases; unmatched junction bases: 16. This CDR3 is CASSRPQQSGANTDTQYF. In DNA, the CDR3 is TGTGCCAGCAGCCGACCCCAACAAAGCGGGGCAAACACAGATACGCAGTATTTT. Complete variable domain (other parts from reference TRBV7-6 and TRBJ2-3): GAGVSQSPRYKVTKRGQDVALRCDPISGHVSLYWYRQALGQGPEFLTYFNYEAQQDKSGLPNDRFSAERPEGSISTLTIQRTEQRDSAMYRCASSRPQQSGANTDTQYFGPGTRLTVL.

This clone was counted a few times. CDR3 residues: CASTKRGNTGELFF. CDR3 coding DNA: TGTGCCAGCACTAAAAGGGGGAACACCGGGGAGCTGTTTTTT. V gene TRBV3-1 (or the pseudogene TRBV3-2) combines with J gene TRBJ2-2; D may be TRBD1 (5 bases). CDR1 and CDR2 (germline): LGHDT, YNNKEL (reference sequence). The CDR3 is made up of 14 amino acids. Between the trimmed V and J ends, which lost 7 bases and 1 base, there was a span of 10 bases.

V gene TRBV9 combines with J gene TRBJ1-5; D gene unclear. The CDR3 has 14 residues. Germline CDR1 reads SGDLS; CDR2 reads YYNGEE. The ends were cut back, 2 bases at V and 0 bases at J, with 6 bases in the middle. The chain's CDR3 is CASSVGGSNQPQHF. DNA for the CDR3: TGTGCCAGCAGCGTGGGAGGTAGCAATCAGCCCCAGCATTTT.

The V call is TRBV7-3, the J call TRBJ2-3; tentatively, D is TRBD1 (6 bases). V dropped 5 bases and J dropped 7 bases, with 19 bases sitting between them. Germline V CDR1 and CDR2: SGHTA, FQGTGA. The CDR3 is 15 amino acids. The CDR3 DNA follows: TGTGCCAGCAGCCAAACCGGGACACAACCCCATACGCAGTATTTT. Translated: CASSQTGTQPHTQYF.

V usage is TRBV28 and J usage is TRBJ2-7, with D unclear. The CDR3 contains 12 residues. From germline, CDR1 is MDHEN and CDR2 SYDVKM. V dropped 4 bases and J dropped 3 bases, with 7 bases sitting between them. CDR3 sequence: CASSSTVYEQYF. The DNA for the CDR3 is TGTGCCAGCAGTTCTACAGTCTACGAGCAGTACTTC.

The rearrangement joins TRBV6-5 to TRBJ1-1; D not certain. Looked up from germline, CDR1 is MNHEY and CDR2 is SVGAGI. The length of the CDR3 is 14 residues. Trimming stripped 7 bases from V and 3 bases from J, with 15 bases between. The CDR3 spells CASTRSPEDTEAFF. The CDR3 DNA follows: TGTGCCAGCACCCGGTCCCCAGAGGACACTGAAGCTTTCTTT.

The chain couples TRBV5-6 to TRBJ2-7; 10 bases match TRBD2. The length of the CDR3 is 15 residues. The V and J ends lost 4 bases and 3 bases, in that order; junction bases with no gene match: 7. The germline V gene has CDR1 SGHDT and CDR2 YYEEEE. DNA for the CDR3: TGTGCCAGCAGCCTTGGGCGGACTAGCGGCTACGAGCAGTACTTC. Encoded protein: CASSLGRTSGYEQYF.